These 21 T cell receptor beta chains came from one sample sequenced in a study of radiation and T cells in renal cell carcinoma. TCRdb's table, derived via immunoSEQ multiplex PCR, lists solely in-frame clones and lacks some. The data hold about 120,000 clones, with around 82% observed a single time. Stated time point: blood 2 weeks post-SBRT. Treatment in this sample: 15 Gy SBRT to primary tumor, nephrectomy 4 weeks later. Sequencing used blood, obtained from a patient whose treatment included radiotherapy and nephrectomy. The receptors come from a man aged 45-65 years with renal cell carcinoma.

The rearrangement uses TRBV4-2 and TRBJ2-5, with 11 bases that match TRBD1. Trimming cost V 6 bases and J 4 bases; bases outside gene matches: 4. This CDR3 has 14 residues. Germline V gene sequence: CDR1 LGHNA, CDR2 YNFKEQ. The CDR3 protein is CASRVDRGPETQYF. The CDR3 bases are TGTGCCAGCAGAGTGGACAGGGGGCCAGAGACCCAGTACTTC.

V gene TRBV6-6 combines with J gene TRBJ1-3, with D possibly TRBD1 on 5 matching bases. Trimming pared 6 bases from V and 7 bases from J, leaving 16 bases between. The CDR3 has 14 amino acids. CDR1 is MNHNY, CDR2 SVGAGI, per germline (reference sequence). For the CDR3, the DNA is TGTGCCAGCAGCCGAAGCGGGGCTGCGAACACCATATATTTT. Its protein is CASSRSGAANTIYF.

This sequence joins TRBV4-2 and TRBJ2-2; D might be TRBD2 (6 bases). Germline V gene data show CDR1 as LGHNA and CDR2 as YNFKEQ. The CDR3 has 15 residues. With 3 bases removed from V and 2 bases from J, the gap between germline ends came to 10 bases. The CDR3 DNA reads TGTGCCAGCAGCCACCGCGGGACCAACACCGGGGAGCTGTTTTTT. Its translation is CASSHRGTNTGELFF.

The J gene is TRBJ2-7, the V gene TRBV5-1, with D perhaps matching TRBD1 (8 bases). The CDR3 covers 15 residues. The V end lost 2 bases, the J end lost 3 bases, and 15 bases lay between the germline ends. CDR1 is SGHRS, CDR2 YFSETQ, per germline. The CDR3 region is CASSLITGGVYEQYF. The CDR3 nucleotides read TGCGCCAGCAGCTTAATAACAGGGGGGGTCTACGAGCAGTACTTC.

V usage is TRBV9 and J usage is TRBJ2-7; the D gene is possibly TRBD1 (6 bases). The V end was cut by 3 bases, the J end by 1 base, with 11 bases between. From germline, CDR1 is SGDLS and CDR2 YYNGEE. This CDR3 region has 14 residues. CDR3 sequence reads: CASSAQGFSYEQYF. The CDR3 nucleotides are TGTGCCAGCAGCGCACAGGGTTTTTCCTACGAGCAGTACTTC.

The V gene is TRBV7-6, the J gene TRBJ2-5; the D gene is possibly TRBD1 (5 bases). V lost 6 bases and J lost 1, with 18 bases in between. The CDR3 has 16 residues. Germline V gene sequence: CDR1 SGHVS, CDR2 FNYEAQ. The CDR3 here is CASSARRQSIQETQYF. CDR3 sequence (DNA): TGTGCCAGCAGTGCCAGGCGACAGAGTATCCAAGAGACCCAGTACTTC.

The rearrangement links TRBV9 to TRBJ2-5; weak D call: TRBD2 (5 bases). Germline values: CDR1 SGDLS, CDR2 YYNGEE. The CDR3 extends over 13 amino acids. V was trimmed by 0 bases and J by 5 bases, leaving 8 bases between them. The CDR3 spells CASSVAGSETQYF. The CDR3 DNA reads TGTGCCAGCAGCGTAGCGGGGTCGGAGACCCAGTACTTC.

This sequence joins TRBV30 and TRBJ1-5, with D perhaps TRBD1 (6 bases). Germline V gene lookup returns CDR1 GTSNPN and CDR2 SVGIG (reference sequence). Trimming took 3 bases from V and 0 from J, leaving 12 bases between them. The CDR3 contains 15 residues. The CDR3 protein is CAWSRGLYSNQPQHF. CDR3 coding DNA: TGTGCCTGGAGCAGGGGCCTGTATAGCAATCAGCCCCAGCATTTT.

This clone was counted only a few times. The genes are TRBV7-2 and TRBJ1-5; unclear D gene. Germline CDR1 SGHTA, CDR2 FQGNSA. Trimming took 5 bases from V and 0 from J, leaving 8 bases between them. There are 14 residues in the CDR3. The CDR3 DNA is TGTGCCAGCAGCCGGCCGGATAGCAATCAGCCCCAGCATTTT. Translation: CASSRPDSNQPQHF.

This clone came up once. The V gene is TRBV30, the J gene TRBJ1-2, with 7 nucleotides matching TRBD1. Germline V lookup: CDR1 GTSNPN, CDR2 SVGIG (reference sequence). Germline trimming cut 8 bases from V and 5 bases from J; bases unmatched to any gene: 14. The CDR3 extends over 14 amino acids. CDR3 DNA sequence: TGTGCCGGGACAGCACGGGGGAACAGATATGGCTACACCTTC. Protein: CAGTARGNRYGYTF.

The V gene is TRBV4-1, the J gene TRBJ1-3; D uncertain. Germline V gene lookup returns CDR1 MGHRA and CDR2 YSYEKL. The V gene lost 2 bases and the J gene lost 3 bases, with 8 bases spanning the gap. This CDR3 comprises 14 residues. CDR3: CASSQNPFGNTIYF. CDR3 coding DNA: TGCGCCAGCAGCCAAAACCCCTTTGGAAACACCATATATTTT.

V usage is TRBV18 and J usage is TRBJ2-3; D is tentatively TRBD1 or TRBD2 (5 bases each). CDR3 length: 12 amino acids. Per the germline V gene, CDR1 is KGHSH and CDR2 is LQKENI. V was clipped by 2 bases and J by 5 bases, with 5 bases between them. The CDR3 DNA reads TGTGCCAGCTCACCAGGGGGAGATACGCAGTATTTT. Translated: CASSPGGDTQYF.

This chain uses TRBV4-3 with TRBJ2-7; D gene unclear. CDR1 is LGHNA and CDR2 is YSLEER in the germline V gene. The length of the CDR3 is 13 residues. V dropped 1 base and J dropped 5 bases, with 9 bases sitting between them. CDR3 residues: CASSQGTYNEQYF. The CDR3 DNA follows: TGCGCCAGCAGCCAAGGAACGTACAACGAGCAGTACTTC.

The CDR3 loop reads CASSSPLGLSYEQYF. CDR3 DNA: TGTGCCAGCAGTTCCCCCCTCGGGCTCTCCTACGAGCAGTACTTC. The chain joins TRBV6-5 to TRBJ2-7; D gene unclear. Germline V gene sequence: CDR1 MNHEY, CDR2 SVGAGI. This CDR3 is built from 15 residues. Trimming shortened V by 4 bases and J by 0 bases, and 13 bases separated the two germline ends.

This clone was counted a few times. The chain carries TRBV19 and TRBJ2-7; 7 nucleotides agree with TRBD2. Trimming cost V 5 bases and J 0 bases; bases outside gene matches: 4. This CDR3 comprises 14 residues. Germline V gene data show CDR1 as LNHDA and CDR2 as SQIVND (reference sequence). The CDR3 spells CASSPRGSSYEQYF. The CDR3 bases are TGTGCCAGTAGTCCCCGCGGGAGCTCCTACGAGCAGTACTTC. Combining the CDR3 with reference TRBV19 and TRBJ2-7 gives the whole variable domain DGGITQSPKYLFRKEGQNVTLSCEQNLNHDAMYWYRQDPGQGLRLIYYSQIVNDFQKGDIAEGYSVSREKKESFPLTVTSAQKNPTAFYLCASSPRGSSYEQYFGPGTRLTVT.

This chain links TRBV29-1 with TRBJ2-5, with D possibly TRBD1 on 6 matching bases. CDR3 size: 13 residues. V shed 7 bases and J shed 4 bases, with 16 bases lying between them. Germline V lookup: CDR1 SQVTM, CDR2 ANQGSEA. The CDR3 is CSAGGQPGETQYF. The CDR3 DNA reads as TGCAGCGCCGGTGGACAGCCGGGAGAGACCCAGTACTTC.

The J gene is TRBJ2-4, the V gene TRBV2; D unclear. The germline V and J ends were trimmed by 7 bases and 6 bases, with 16 bases remaining between them. The CDR3 loop spans 14 amino acids. Germline-derived CDR1 and CDR2 are SNHLY and FYNNEI. CDR3 protein: CASTLWPEGNIQYF. The DNA of the CDR3 is TGTGCCAGCACCTTGTGGCCGGAAGGAAACATTCAGTACTTC. The full variable domain, its missing parts supplied by reference TRBV2 and TRBJ2-4, is EPEVTQTPSHQVTQMGQEVILRCVPISNHLYFYWYRQILGQKVEFLVSFYNNEISEKSEIFDDQFSVERPDGSNFTLKIRSTKLEDSAMYFCASTLWPEGNIQYFGAGTRLSVL.

The genes are TRBV5-5 and TRBJ1-1; 10 nucleotides line up with TRBD1. Trimming removed 4 bases from V and 7 bases from J; junction bases left unmatched: 13. The CDR3 has 16 residues. Germline CDR1 and CDR2: SGHKS and YYEKEE (reference sequence). The CDR3 region is CASSARQGARGSEAFF. The CDR3 DNA follows: TGTGCCAGCAGCGCCAGACAGGGGGCGAGAGGGAGTGAAGCTTTCTTT.

V and J are TRBV11-2 and TRBJ2-7; 7 bases map to TRBD1. The CDR3 totals 17 residues. V gave up 3 bases and J gave up 3 bases; unmatched junction bases: 14. Germline V gene sequence: CDR1 SGHAT, CDR2 FQNNGV. CDR3 loop: CASSFESRQGIFYEQYF. Written as DNA, the CDR3 is TGTGCCAGCAGCTTCGAGTCCCGACAGGGAATCTTCTACGAGCAGTACTTC.

This sequence joins TRBV5-1 and TRBJ2-2; a possible D gene is TRBD1 (5 bases). This CDR3 is built from 15 residues. Trimming took 0 bases from V and 4 from J, leaving 10 bases between them. Germline values: CDR1 SGHRS, CDR2 YFSETQ. CDR3 DNA: TGCGCCAGCAGCTTGGAGGGGTCGGGCACCGGGGAGCTGTTTTTT. Translating it yields CASSLEGSGTGELFF. Filled out from reference TRBV5-1 and TRBJ2-2, the complete variable domain reads KAGVTQTPRYLIKTRGQQVTLSCSPISGHRSVSWYQQTPGQGLQFLFEYFSETQRNKGNFPGRFSGRQFSNSRSEMNVSTLELGDSALYLCASSLEGSGTGELFFGEGSRLTVL.

The chain recombines TRBV4-1 with TRBJ1-6, with 7 bases identical to TRBD1. Trimming at V came to 7 bases and at J to 7 bases, leaving 10 bases not matched to a gene. The V gene's germline CDR1 is MGHRA and CDR2 YSYEKL. This CDR3 is 15 amino acids long. The DNA of the CDR3 is TGCGCCAGCACCCGACAGGGCCAAGGGAATTCACCCCTCCACTTT. Protein sequence: CASTRQGQGNSPLHF.